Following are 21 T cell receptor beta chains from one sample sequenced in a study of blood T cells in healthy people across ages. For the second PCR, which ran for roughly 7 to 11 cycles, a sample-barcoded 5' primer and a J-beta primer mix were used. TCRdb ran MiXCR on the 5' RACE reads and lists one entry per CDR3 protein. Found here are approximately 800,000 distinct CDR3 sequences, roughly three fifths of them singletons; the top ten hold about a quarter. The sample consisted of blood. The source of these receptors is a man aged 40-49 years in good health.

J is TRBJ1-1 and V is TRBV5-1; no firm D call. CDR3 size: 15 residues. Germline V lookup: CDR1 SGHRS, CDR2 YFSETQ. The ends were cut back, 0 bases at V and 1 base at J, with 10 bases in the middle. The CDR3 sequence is CASSLAFGQNTEAFF. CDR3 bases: TGCGCCAGCAGCTTGGCCTTCGGCCAGAACACTGAAGCTTTCTTT.

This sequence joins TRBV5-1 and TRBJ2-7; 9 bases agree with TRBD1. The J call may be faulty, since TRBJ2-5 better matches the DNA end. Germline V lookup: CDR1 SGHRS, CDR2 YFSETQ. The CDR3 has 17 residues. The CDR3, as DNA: TGCGCCAGCAGCAGTGGCGTCTTCGGGACAGGGTCGGAGACCCAGTACTTC. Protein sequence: CASSSGVFGTGSETQYF.

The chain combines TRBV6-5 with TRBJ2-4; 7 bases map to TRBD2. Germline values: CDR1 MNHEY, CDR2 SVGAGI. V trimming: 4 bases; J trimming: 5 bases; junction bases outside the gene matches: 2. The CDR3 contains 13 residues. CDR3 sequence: CASSWGGENIQYF. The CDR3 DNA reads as TGTGCCAGCAGTTGGGGGGGTGAAAACATTCAGTACTTC.

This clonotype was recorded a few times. Here the CDR3 DNA reads TGTGCCAGCAGTTCGCGTCCTAATTCACCCCTCCACTTT. Its protein is CASSSRPNSPLHF. The chain uses TRBV28 and TRBJ1-6, with D hard to call. Germline CDR1 and CDR2: MDHEN and SYDVKM. The V and J ends lost 4 bases and 6 bases respectively, with 7 bases between them. The CDR3 is 13 amino acids.

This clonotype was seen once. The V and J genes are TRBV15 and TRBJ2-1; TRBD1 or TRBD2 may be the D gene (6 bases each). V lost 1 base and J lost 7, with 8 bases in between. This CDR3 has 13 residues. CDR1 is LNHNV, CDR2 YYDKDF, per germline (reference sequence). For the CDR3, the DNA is TGTGCCACCAGCAGAGGCGGGACAAATGAGCAGTTCTTC. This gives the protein CATSRGGTNEQFF.

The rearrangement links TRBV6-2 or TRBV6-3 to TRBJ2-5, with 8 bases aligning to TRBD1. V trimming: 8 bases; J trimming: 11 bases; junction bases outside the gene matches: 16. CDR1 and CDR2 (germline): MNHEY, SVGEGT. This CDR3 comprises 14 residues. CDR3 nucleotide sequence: TGTGCCAGCCGCCTAGGACAGGGATACAATGAGCAGTACTTC. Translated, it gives CASRLGQGYNEQYF.

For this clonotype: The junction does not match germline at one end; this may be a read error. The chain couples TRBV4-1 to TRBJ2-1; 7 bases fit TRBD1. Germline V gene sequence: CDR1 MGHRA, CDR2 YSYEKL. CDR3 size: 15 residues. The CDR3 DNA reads TGCGCCAACAGCCAAGACCGGGACAGCTACAATGAGCAGTTCTTC. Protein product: CANSQDRDSYNEQFF.

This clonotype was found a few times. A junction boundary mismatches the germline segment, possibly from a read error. CDR3 DNA sequence: TGTGCCAGTAGCCAAGATGGGACAGGGGGGACAACCTATGGCTACACCTTC. Amino acid sequence: CASSQDGTGGTTYGYTF. V gene TRBV14 combines with J gene TRBJ1-2; 11 positions agree with TRBD1. The CDR3 runs 17 residues. The V gene's germline CDR1 is SGHDN and CDR2 FVKESK.

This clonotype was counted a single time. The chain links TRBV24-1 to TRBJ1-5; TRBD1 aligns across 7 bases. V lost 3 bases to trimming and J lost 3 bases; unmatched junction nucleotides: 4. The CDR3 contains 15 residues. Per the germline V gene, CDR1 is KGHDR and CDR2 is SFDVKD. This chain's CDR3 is CATSDGTAFNQPQHF. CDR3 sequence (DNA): TGTGCCACCAGTGATGGGACAGCTTTCAATCAGCCCCAGCATTTT.

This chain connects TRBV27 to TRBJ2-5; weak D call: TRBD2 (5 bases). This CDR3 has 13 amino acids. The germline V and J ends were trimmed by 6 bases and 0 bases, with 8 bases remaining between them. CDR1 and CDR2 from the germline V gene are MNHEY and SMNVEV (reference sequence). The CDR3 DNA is TGTGCCAGCAGACAGACTAACCAAGAGACCCAGTACTTC. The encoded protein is CASRQTNQETQYF.

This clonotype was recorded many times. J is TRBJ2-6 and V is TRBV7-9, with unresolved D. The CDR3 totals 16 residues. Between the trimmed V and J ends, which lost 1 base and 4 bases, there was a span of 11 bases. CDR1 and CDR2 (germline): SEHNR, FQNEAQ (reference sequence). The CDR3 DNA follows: TGTGCCAGCAGCTTAGTTACGGGCAGCGGGGCCAACGTCCTGACTTTC. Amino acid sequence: CASSLVTGSGANVLTF.

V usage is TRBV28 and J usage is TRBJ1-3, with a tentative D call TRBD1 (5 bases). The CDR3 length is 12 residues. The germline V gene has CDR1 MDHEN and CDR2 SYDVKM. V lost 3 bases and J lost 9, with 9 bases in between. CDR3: CASSFRDATIYF. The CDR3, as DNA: TGTGCCAGCAGTTTCCGGGACGCCACCATATATTTT.

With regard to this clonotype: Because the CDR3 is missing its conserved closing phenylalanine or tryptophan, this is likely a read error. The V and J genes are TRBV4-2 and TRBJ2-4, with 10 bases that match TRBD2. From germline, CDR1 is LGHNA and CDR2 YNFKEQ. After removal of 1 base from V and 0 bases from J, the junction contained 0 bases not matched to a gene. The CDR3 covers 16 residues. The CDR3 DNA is TGTGCCAGCAGCCAAGGACTAGCGGGAGCCAAAAACATTCAGTACTTA. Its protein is CASSQGLAGAKNIQYL.

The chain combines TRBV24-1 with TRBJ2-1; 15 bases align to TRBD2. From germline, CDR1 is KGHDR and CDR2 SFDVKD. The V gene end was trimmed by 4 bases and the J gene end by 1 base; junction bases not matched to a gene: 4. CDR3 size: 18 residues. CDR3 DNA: TGTGCCACCAGTGACCCGGGACTAGCGGGAGGATCCTACAATGAGCAGTTCTTC. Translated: CATSDPGLAGGSYNEQFF.

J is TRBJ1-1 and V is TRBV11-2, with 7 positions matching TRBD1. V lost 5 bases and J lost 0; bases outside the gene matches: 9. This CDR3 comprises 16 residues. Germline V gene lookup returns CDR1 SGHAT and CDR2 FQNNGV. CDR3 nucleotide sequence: TGTGCCAGCAGCCCAAGGACAGGCCGTTTGAACACTGAAGCTTTCTTT. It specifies CASSPRTGRLNTEAFF.

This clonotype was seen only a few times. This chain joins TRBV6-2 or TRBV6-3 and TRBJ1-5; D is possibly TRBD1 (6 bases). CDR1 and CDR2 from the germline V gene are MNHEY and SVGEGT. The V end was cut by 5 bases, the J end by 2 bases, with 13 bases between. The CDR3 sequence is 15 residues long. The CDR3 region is CASSATGLGNQPQHF. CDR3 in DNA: TGTGCCAGCAGTGCCACAGGGTTGGGCAATCAGCCCCAGCATTTT.

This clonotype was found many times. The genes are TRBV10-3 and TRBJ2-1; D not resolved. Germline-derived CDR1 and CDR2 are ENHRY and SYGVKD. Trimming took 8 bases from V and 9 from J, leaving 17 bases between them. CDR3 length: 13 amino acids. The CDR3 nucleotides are TGTGCCATCTTGGGTCGGTTAGGATCTGAGCAGTTCTTC. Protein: CAILGRLGSEQFF.

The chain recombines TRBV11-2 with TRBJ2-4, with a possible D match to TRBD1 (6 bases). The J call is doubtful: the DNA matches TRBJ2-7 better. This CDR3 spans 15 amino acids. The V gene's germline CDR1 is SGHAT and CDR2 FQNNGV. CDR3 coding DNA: TGTGCCAGCAGCTGGCGACAGGAACCAACATACGAGCAGTACTTC. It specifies CASSWRQEPTYEQYF.

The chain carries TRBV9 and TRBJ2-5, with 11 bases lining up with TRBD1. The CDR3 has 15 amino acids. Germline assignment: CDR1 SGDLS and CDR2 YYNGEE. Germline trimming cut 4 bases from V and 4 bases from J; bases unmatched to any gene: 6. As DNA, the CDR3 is TGTGCCAGCAGCCCTTGGGGACAGGGGGGAGAGACCCAGTACTTC. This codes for CASSPWGQGGETQYF.

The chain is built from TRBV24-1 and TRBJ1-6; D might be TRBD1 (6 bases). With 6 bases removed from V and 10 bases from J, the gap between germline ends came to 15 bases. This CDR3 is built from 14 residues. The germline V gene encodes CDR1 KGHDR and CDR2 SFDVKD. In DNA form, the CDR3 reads TGTGCCACCAGTACGTCAAACAGGGAGTCACCCCTCCACTTT. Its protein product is CATSTSNRESPLHF.

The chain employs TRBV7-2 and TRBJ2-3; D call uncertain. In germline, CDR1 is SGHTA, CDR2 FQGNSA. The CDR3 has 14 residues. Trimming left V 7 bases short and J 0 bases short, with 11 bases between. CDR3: CASIMDRSTDTQYF. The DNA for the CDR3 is TGTGCCAGCATTATGGACCGAAGCACAGATACGCAGTATTTT.